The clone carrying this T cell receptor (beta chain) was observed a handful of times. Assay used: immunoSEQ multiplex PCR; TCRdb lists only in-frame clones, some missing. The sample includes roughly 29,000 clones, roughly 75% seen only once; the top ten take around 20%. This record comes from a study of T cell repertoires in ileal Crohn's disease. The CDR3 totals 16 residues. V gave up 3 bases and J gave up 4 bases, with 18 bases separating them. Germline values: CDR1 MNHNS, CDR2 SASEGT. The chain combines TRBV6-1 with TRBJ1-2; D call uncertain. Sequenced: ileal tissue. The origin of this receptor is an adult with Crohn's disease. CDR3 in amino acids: CASSDTPQAPFYGYTF. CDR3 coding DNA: TGTGCCAGCAGTGACACCCCTCAGGCGCCGTTCTATGGCTACACCTTC.